This paragraph reports one T cell receptor (beta chain). Its antigen is not identified. TCRdb processed the 5' RACE reads anew with MiXCR; each CDR3 protein has one entry. The sample yields tens of thousands of distinct CDR3 sequences, more than 3% seen once. CD4+ or CD8+ T cells, over 800,000 per library, were used for sorted libraries. The sample comes from a study of neurological immune-mediated disorders. Study results and limitations: No sharing of CDR3 amino acid sequences was observed among expanded clones across subjects, suggesting private repertoires in all groups. There was no clinical or MRI feature that showed an association with the multiple sclerosis repertoire cluster. TCR clonal expansion peaked in HTLV-1-associated myelopathy patients and was lowest in multiple sclerosis patients.

There are 19 residues in the CDR3. The sample taken for sequencing was CD4+ T cells from blood. V gene TRBV21-1 combines with J gene TRBJ2-2; the table's TRBD1 call for D was not verified on the DNA. TRBV21-1 is designated a pseudogene. This sequence was found in a woman in her 40s with multiple sclerosis. CDR3 coding DNA: TGTGCCAGCAGCAGCATAAGGGACAGGGAGAATGGGGGCACCGGGGAGCTGTTTTTT. It yields the protein CASSSIRDRENGGTGELFF.